These 12 T cell receptor beta chains were all obtained from the same sample, sequenced in a study of patients and donors after allogeneic stem cell transplantation. TCRdb re-called the RT-PCR reads with MiXCR, one entry per CDR3 protein. Of under 200,000 distinct CDR3 sequences in the sample, approximately 24% were seen once. Sequencing input: blood, either unsorted or a sorted T cell fraction (not recorded which). The receptors here all came from a human donor who was either an allogeneic HSCT recipient or a stem cell or donor lymphocyte infusion donor (not recorded which). It is not recorded whose cells these are; they may come from a transplant donor.

This clonotype was seen a handful of times. J is TRBJ2-2 and V is TRBV20-1; D call uncertain. Germline V lookup: CDR1 DFQATT, CDR2 SNEGSKA (reference sequence). The CDR3 spans 13 residues. With 3 bases removed from V and 3 bases from J, the gap between germline ends came to 8 bases. CDR3 amino acids: CSASSWDTGELFF. CDR3 nucleotide sequence: TGCAGTGCTAGCTCCTGGGACACCGGGGAGCTGTTTTTT.

This clonotype appeared a few times. This chain joins TRBV27 and TRBJ2-7; D may be TRBD2 (6 bases). Germline CDR1 reads MNHEY; CDR2 reads SMNVEV (reference sequence). CDR3 length: 13 residues. V lost 4 bases to trimming and J lost 4 bases, with 11 bases between them. The CDR3 sequence: CASSSGLWYEQYF. The CDR3 region has the DNA TGTGCCAGCAGTTCGGGACTCTGGTACGAGCAGTACTTC.

The chain joins TRBV10-3 to TRBJ2-7, with a possible D match to TRBD1 (5 bases). This CDR3 is built from 12 residues. Germline V lookup: CDR1 ENHRY, CDR2 SYGVKD. V was shortened by 4 bases and J by 4 bases, with 8 bases between the two germline ends. The CDR3 spells CAISGTTYEQYF. CDR3 sequence (DNA): TGTGCCATCAGTGGGACAACTTACGAGCAGTACTTC.

This CDR3 is CSALAGTSGGSAPYEQYF. CDR3 bases: TGCAGTGCTTTAGCCGGGACTAGCGGGGGCTCCGCGCCCTACGAGCAGTACTTC. The V call is TRBV20-1, the J call TRBJ2-7; TRBD2 matches 14 bases. Trimming took 5 bases from V and 2 from J; bases not matched to a gene: 14. Germline CDR1 reads DFQATT; CDR2 reads SNEGSKA (reference sequence). This CDR3 contains 18 residues.

The CDR3 region is CASSFSYYNEQFF. The CDR3 nucleotides read TGTGCCAGCAGTTTCTCTTATTACAATGAGCAGTTCTTC. The chain joins TRBV12-3 or TRBV12-4 to TRBJ2-1; D is unresolved. CDR3 size: 13 residues. V dropped 3 bases and J dropped 4 bases, with 7 bases sitting between them.

The chain links TRBV27 to TRBJ2-3, with D perhaps matching TRBD2 (5 bases). CDR1 MNHEY and CDR2 SMNVEV come from the germline V gene (reference sequence). The length of the CDR3 is 16 residues. Between the trimmed V and J ends, which lost 5 bases and 4 bases, there was a span of 19 bases. The CDR3 region has the DNA TGTGCCAGCAGTCACCTACTAGTGATGTCTCCAGATACGCAGTATTTT. Protein: CASSHLLVMSPDTQYF.

This chain connects TRBV12-3 or TRBV12-4 to TRBJ1-2; the D is unclear. V was trimmed by 1 base and J by 8 bases, leaving 14 bases between them. The CDR3 runs to 14 residues. The CDR3 reads CASSLVGEMGGYTF. CDR3 nucleotide sequence: TGTGCCAGCAGTTTAGTTGGGGAAATGGGGGGCTACACCTTC.

This clonotype was counted a few times. V is TRBV5-1 and J is TRBJ1-1; 9 nucleotides match TRBD1. The CDR3 loop spans 14 amino acids. CDR1 and CDR2 (germline): SGHRS, YFSETQ. J lost 4 bases, V lost 4 bases, and 5 bases had no gene match. CDR3 sequence (DNA): TGCGCCAGCAGCGGGACAGGGTCGGGCACTGAAGCTTTCTTT. It codes for CASSGTGSGTEAFF.

The chain links TRBV14 to TRBJ1-1; no definite D call. Germline V gene data show CDR1 as SGHDN and CDR2 as FVKESK. Trimming removed 2 bases at V and 3 bases at J, with 10 bases between. The CDR3 sequence is 14 residues long. CDR3 protein: CASSQQTMHTEAFF. CDR3 sequence (DNA): TGTGCCAGCAGCCAACAGACTATGCACACTGAAGCTTTCTTT.

This clonotype was observed a handful of times. This chain connects TRBV20-1 to TRBJ2-3; D might be TRBD1 or TRBD2, each matching 5 bases. Looked up from germline, CDR1 is DFQATT and CDR2 is SNEGSKA (reference sequence). The V gene lost 7 bases and the J gene lost 2 bases, with 13 bases spanning the gap. The CDR3 contains 13 residues. The CDR3 DNA sequence: TGCAGTGGGAGAGGGGAAGACACAGATACGCAGTATTTT. This codes for CSGRGEDTDTQYF.

This clonotype was observed once. The V call is TRBV20-1, the J call TRBJ2-7; a weak D match, TRBD2 (6 bases). Germline loops: CDR1 DFQATT, CDR2 SNEGSKA (reference sequence). With 3 bases removed from V and 0 bases from J, the gap between germline ends came to 18 bases. The CDR3 sequence is 16 residues long. In DNA form, the CDR3 reads TGCAGTGCTAGGAGGTATTGGCGGGGCCTCTCCTACGAGCAGTACTTC. This encodes CSARRYWRGLSYEQYF.

The J gene is TRBJ2-3, the V gene TRBV27; 8 nucleotides agree with TRBD2. This CDR3 has 17 amino acids. Germline CDR1 is MNHEY and CDR2 is SMNVEV (reference sequence). Trimming removed 5 bases from V and 0 bases from J; junction bases left unmatched: 10. The CDR3 sequence is CASSPPSLAASTDTQYF. In DNA, the CDR3 is TGTGCCAGCAGTCCCCCCTCACTAGCGGCTAGCACAGATACGCAGTATTTT.